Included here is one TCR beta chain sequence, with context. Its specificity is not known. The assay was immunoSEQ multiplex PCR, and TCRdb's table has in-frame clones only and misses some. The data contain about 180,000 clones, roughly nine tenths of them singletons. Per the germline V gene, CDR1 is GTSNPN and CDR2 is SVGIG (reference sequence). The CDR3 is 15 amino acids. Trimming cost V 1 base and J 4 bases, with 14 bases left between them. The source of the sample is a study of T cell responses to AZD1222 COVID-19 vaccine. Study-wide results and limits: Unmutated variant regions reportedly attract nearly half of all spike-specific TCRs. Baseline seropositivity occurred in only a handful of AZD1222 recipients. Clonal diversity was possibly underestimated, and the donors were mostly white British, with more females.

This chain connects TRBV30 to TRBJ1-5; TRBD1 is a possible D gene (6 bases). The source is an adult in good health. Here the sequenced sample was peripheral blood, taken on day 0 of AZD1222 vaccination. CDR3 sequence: CAWSGINRENQPQHF. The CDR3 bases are TGTGCCTGGAGTGGTATTAACAGGGAAAATCAGCCCCAGCATTTT.